A single sample is the source of the 3 T cell receptor beta chains below, sequenced in a study of Ad26.COV2.S vaccination and SARS-CoV-2 variants. The treatment was: some 20 received Ad26.COV2.S at low or high dose, single or two shots; 5 received placebo; per-sample allocation not given. The investigators took samples on day 63 after the first vaccine or placebo injection. The data were produced by immunoSEQ multiplex PCR, yet TCRdb's version contains in-frame clones alone and is incomplete. The sample has fewer than 300,000 clones, around 87% seen once. The starting material was peripheral blood, obtained in a trial of Ad26.COV2.S vaccine versus placebo. The receptors here all came from a person aged 18-65 years who received the Ad26.COV2.S COVID-19 vaccine or a placebo.

The rearrangement joins TRBV7-6 to TRBJ1-2; D possibly corresponds to TRBD1 (6 bases). The V end lost 1 base, the J end lost 3 bases, and 12 bases lay between the germline ends. The germline CDR1 and CDR2 sequences are SGHVS and FNYEAQ. This CDR3 has 15 amino acids. CDR3 in amino acids: CASSLEQGLDYGYTF. DNA for the CDR3: TGTGCCAGCAGCTTAGAACAGGGATTAGACTATGGCTACACCTTC.

This clone was counted between two and nine times. Other DNA sequences in the same sample also yield this CDR3. This chain links TRBV30 with TRBJ1-2, with 8 bases fitting TRBD1. Germline CDR1 reads GTSNPN; CDR2 reads SVGIG (reference sequence). Unmatched junction bases numbered 6, after V lost 4 bases and J lost 5 bases. The CDR3 runs 13 residues. The CDR3 loop is CAWTLRTGYGYTF. In DNA, the CDR3 is TGTGCCTGGACTCTTAGGACAGGGTATGGCTACACCTTC. Using reference TRBV30 and TRBJ1-2 for the parts outside the CDR3, the full variable domain is SQTIHQWPATLVQPVGSPLSLECTVEGTSNPNLYWYRQAAGRGLQLLFYSVGIGQISSEVPQNLSASRPQDRQFILSSKKLLLSDSGFYLCAWTLRTGYGYTFGSGTRLTVV.

The chain employs TRBV9 and TRBJ2-1, with D unclear. The germline gives CDR1 SGDLS, CDR2 YYNGEE. The CDR3 runs to 15 residues. V shed 2 bases and J shed 4 bases, with 13 bases lying between them. CDR3 protein: CASSVGLLSYNEQFF. The DNA for the CDR3 is TGTGCCAGCAGCGTGGGTCTCCTTAGTTACAATGAGCAGTTCTTC. The whole variable domain, remainder taken from reference TRBV9 and TRBJ2-1, is DSGVTQTPKHLITATGQRVTLRCSPRSGDLSVYWYQQSLDQGLQFLIQYYNGEERAKGNILERFSAQQFPDLHSELNLSSLELGDSALYFCASSVGLLSYNEQFFGPGTRLTVL.